Following are 13 T cell receptor beta chains from one sample sequenced in a study of control samples from healthy donors and cancer patients. Data came from immunoSEQ multiplex PCR; TCRdb stores just in-frame clones and leaves some out. The sample consists of under 200,000 clones, about nine tenths of them appearing once. The specimen was blood. These receptors were taken from a woman aged 30 to 39 in good health.

V gene TRBV28 combines with J gene TRBJ2-3, with 12 bases identical to TRBD2. CDR3 length: 16 amino acids. CDR1 is MDHEN, CDR2 SYDVKM, per germline. The V segment lost 7 bases and the J segment 3 bases; nucleotides outside the gene matches: 8. This chain's CDR3 is CASTRLAGETTDTQYF. In DNA, the CDR3 is TGTGCCAGCACCAGACTAGCGGGAGAGACAACAGATACGCAGTATTTT.

Comment on this clone: At the DNA level, this CDR3 is encoded by other sequences in the same sample as well. V usage is TRBV30 and J usage is TRBJ2-7, with D perhaps matching TRBD1 (6 bases). CDR1 is GTSNPN, CDR2 SVGIG, per germline (reference sequence). CDR3 size: 13 residues. Between the trimmed V and J ends, which lost 0 bases and 2 bases, there was a span of 8 bases. The CDR3 is CAWSVGGTYEQYF. The DNA of the CDR3 is TGTGCCTGGAGTGTAGGGGGTACCTACGAGCAGTACTTC.

The chain is built from TRBV6-2 or TRBV6-3 and TRBJ2-7; TRBD1 agrees at 7 bases. This CDR3 region has 13 residues. The germline CDR1 and CDR2 sequences are MNHEY and SVGEGT. V lost 6 bases and J lost 2; bases outside the gene matches: 4. As DNA, the CDR3 is TGTGCCAGCAGCCACGGACAGGCCTACGAGCAGTACTTC. Translating it yields CASSHGQAYEQYF.

The CDR3 region has the DNA TGTGCCAGCAGCCCCGACGAGATTAATGAAAAACTGTTTTTT. Translation: CASSPDEINEKLFF. The chain combines TRBV7-8 with TRBJ1-4; D is unresolved. This CDR3 contains 14 residues. V lost 5 bases to trimming and J lost 4 bases, with 11 bases between them. The germline V gene encodes CDR1 SGHVS and CDR2 FQNEAQ.

The chain is built from TRBV28 and TRBJ2-7; D remains ambiguous. Germline V gene sequence: CDR1 MDHEN, CDR2 SYDVKM. The CDR3 loop spans 12 amino acids. The V and J ends lost 5 bases and 3 bases respectively, with 8 bases between them. The CDR3 region is CASSPDRYEQYF. The CDR3 DNA follows: TGTGCCAGCAGTCCGGACCGCTACGAGCAGTACTTC.

The V call is TRBV30, the J call TRBJ1-5, with 10 bases identical to TRBD1. V lost 2 bases, J lost 7 bases, and 5 bases stayed unmatched. Per germline, CDR1 GTSNPN and CDR2 SVGIG (reference sequence). The CDR3 is made up of 14 amino acids. The CDR3 loop reads CAWSMTGGRQPQHF. The CDR3 DNA sequence: TGTGCCTGGAGTATGACAGGGGGCAGACAGCCCCAGCATTTT.

This chain connects TRBV9 to TRBJ1-5; D is ambiguous. The CDR3 spans 15 residues. CDR1 and CDR2 (germline): SGDLS, YYNGEE. V shed 0 bases and J shed 1 base, with 8 bases lying between them. The CDR3 region has the DNA TGTGCCAGCAGCGTAGGGTTAGCGAGCAATCAGCCCCAGCATTTT. Its translation is CASSVGLASNQPQHF. The full variable domain, with the rest looked up from reference TRBV9 and TRBJ1-5, is DSGVTQTPKHLITATGQRVTLRCSPRSGDLSVYWYQQSLDQGLQFLIQYYNGEERAKGNILERFSAQQFPDLHSELNLSSLELGDSALYFCASSVGLASNQPQHFGDGTRLSIL.

This chain joins TRBV6-6 and TRBJ2-7, with a weak D call TRBD1 (5 bases). The CDR3 runs to 14 residues. The germline V gene has CDR1 MNHNY and CDR2 SVGAGI (reference sequence). V lost 2 bases and J 2 bases, leaving 10 bases between the germline ends. The chain's CDR3 is CASSYGQGTYEQYF. The CDR3 nucleotides are TGTGCCAGCAGTTACGGGCAGGGAACCTACGAGCAGTACTTC.

CDR3 sequence reads: CASSYHGQTGELFF. In DNA, the CDR3 is TGTGCCAGCAGTTACCATGGACAGACCGGGGAGCTGTTTTTT. The V and J genes are TRBV6-5 and TRBJ2-2, with D possibly being TRBD1 (6 bases). This CDR3 has 14 residues. V was trimmed by 2 bases and J by 5 bases, leaving 9 bases between them. In germline, CDR1 is MNHEY, CDR2 SVGAGI.

V and J are TRBV11-2 and TRBJ2-2; 12 bases are shared with TRBD2. Trimming cost V 2 bases and J 3 bases; bases outside gene matches: 7. Germline values: CDR1 SGHAT, CDR2 FQNNGV. This CDR3 has 18 residues. CDR3 sequence: CASSLSLAGGLDTGELFF. In DNA, the CDR3 is TGTGCCAGCAGCTTAAGTCTAGCGGGGGGGCTGGACACCGGGGAGCTGTTTTTT.

The chain links TRBV4-1 to TRBJ1-2; weak D call: TRBD1 (5 bases). Per germline, CDR1 MGHRA and CDR2 YSYEKL. Trimming pared 0 bases from V and 6 bases from J, leaving 8 bases between. The CDR3 spans 13 residues. CDR3 protein: CASSQEGRDGYTF. Here the CDR3 DNA reads TGCGCCAGCAGCCAAGAGGGCAGGGATGGCTACACCTTC.

The chain joins TRBV7-5 to TRBJ1-2; the table assigns TRBD1, which was not confirmed against the DNA. TRBV7-5 is deemed a pseudogene. This CDR3 has 15 residues. The chain's CDR3 is CARSLGDRGNYGYTF. The CDR3 bases are TGTGCCAGAAGCTTAGGGGACAGGGGGAACTATGGCTACACCTTC.

This chain joins TRBV10-3 and TRBJ2-5, with a tentative D call TRBD2 (7 bases). Germline V gene sequence: CDR1 ENHRY, CDR2 SYGVKD. This CDR3 comprises 14 residues. V lost 7 bases and J lost 4, with 16 bases in between. The CDR3 region has the DNA TGTGCCATCAACGAACAGGGCGGGGGAGAGACCCAGTACTTC. Amino acids: CAINEQGGGETQYF.